Listed below are T cell receptor beta chains from one sample, sequenced in a study of OX40 agonist ivuxolimab in advanced cancers. Clones were read by immunoSEQ multiplex PCR, and TCRdb kept only the in-frame ones, dropping some. The sample has 83,000 or so clones; approximately 84% are singletons. The specimen comprised CD4+ or CD8+ T cells sorted from blood, sampled in a trial of the OX40 agonist ivuxolimab. These receptors originate from an adult with an advanced solid tumor such as melanoma, head and neck, liver or kidney cancer. The CDR3 runs from the conserved cysteine through the conserved F or W. The D gene is left open where the match is weak. Clone size is stated in some rows and not others, as once, few, many or a class when expanded.

>NA|NA|TRBV4-2|TRBJ1-1
TGTGCCAGCAGCCAAGATCCAGGGAACACTGAAGCTTTCTTT
CASSQDPGNTEAFF
>TRBD1|NA|TRBV9|TRBJ2-1
TGTGCCAGCAGCGTGAGGACAGGGACGCATGAGCAGTTCTTC
CASSVRTGTHEQFF
>NA|NA|TRBV18|TRBJ2-5
TGTGCCAGCCAACTTATTGACAGCCAAGAGACCCAGTACTTC
CASQLIDSQETQYF
>TRBD1|NA|TRBV18|TRBJ2-5
TGTGCCAGCTCACCTGTGACAGGGGATTTGCAAGAGACCCAGTACTTC
CASSPVTGDLQETQYF
>NA|NA|TRBV12-1|TRBJ2-5
TGTGCCAGCAGCTTTTGCGGCAGGGGAAAAGAGACCCAGTACTTC
CASSFCGRGKETQYF
>NA|once|TRBV5-6|TRBJ2-2
TGTGCCAGCAGCTTTCAGGGATCGCGGTACACCGGGGAGCTGTTTTTT
CASSFQGSRYTGELFF
>NA|NA|TRBV6-1|TRBJ1-6
TGTGCCAGCACCGAAGGCTCCTATAATTCACCCCTCCACTTT
CASTEGSYNSPLHF
>NA|once|TRBV5-4|TRBJ1-2
TGTGCCAGCAGCTTGGAGGGGGGAAACTATGGCTACACCTTC
CASSLEGGNYGYTF
>TRBD2|NA|TRBV4-2|TRBJ2-1
TGTGCCAGCAGCCATACAAGCGGGGCTAACAATGAGCAGTTCTTC
CASSHTSGANNEQFF
>TRBD1|NA|TRBV7-8|TRBJ1-3
TGTGCCAGCAGCATAGGGACAGGCGCCAACACCATATATTTT
CASSIGTGANTIYF
>NA|NA|TRBV11-3|TRBJ2-1
TGTGCCAGCAACGAGGGGGGCTCCTACAATGAGCAGTTCTTC
CASNEGGSYNEQFF
>NA|NA|TRBV2|TRBJ1-5
TGTGCCAGCAGACCTCCAGGGAACAGCAATCAGCCCCAGCATTTT
CASRPPGNSNQPQHF
>NA|NA|TRBV7-2|TRBJ2-2
TGTGCCAGCAGCTCCCTATCGACAGAGAAGCTGTTTTTT
CASSSLSTEKLFF
>TRBD2|few|TRBV29-1|TRBJ2-1
TGCAGCGTTGCGACCGGGGGGTTGGCTTACAATGAGCAGTTCTTC
CSVATGGLAYNEQFF
>NA|NA|TRBV5-1|TRBJ2-6
TGCGCCAGCAGCTTGTCGACAGTCGGCAGGACCTCTGGGGCCAACGTCCTGACTTTC
CASSLSTVGRTSGANVLTF
>NA|once|TRBV7-2|TRBJ1-2
TGTGCCAGCAGCTTAGGGGGGAATCAGGGCTACACCTTC
CASSLGGNQGYTF
>NA|once|TRBV9|TRBJ2-1
TGTGCCAGCAGCGTAGGGACCCTCCGGAATGAGCAGTTCTTC
CASSVGTLRNEQFF
>NA|few|TRBV7-6|TRBJ2-3
TGTGCCAGCAGCTTAGGCTCACCAAGGGATACGCAGTATTTT
CASSLGSPRDTQYF
>NA|NA|TRBV5-6|TRBJ2-2
TGTGCCAGCAGCCTATACAGGGTTGCCACCGGGGAGCTGTTTTTT
CASSLYRVATGELFF
>NA|NA|TRBV5-1|TRBJ2-7
TGCGCCAGCGCCAGGGATAACTTCTACGAGCAGTACTTC
CASARDNFYEQYF
>NA|NA|TRBV23-1|TRBJ2-4
TGCGCCAGCAGACGACAGAGGGTCGGGGCCAAAAACATTCAGTACTTC
CASRRQRVGAKNIQYF
>TRBD1|NA|TRBV6-1|TRBJ2-3
TGTGCCAGCAGGACCGGACAGGGGAGTACAGATACGCAGTATTTT
CASRTGQGSTDTQYF
>TRBD2|NA|TRBV2|TRBJ2-1
TGTGCCAGCGGGACTATATACAATGAGCAGTTCTTC
CASGTIYNEQFF
>NA|few|TRBV6-6|TRBJ2-7
TGTGCCAGCAGTTTGACCACCGGGACTTCATCCTACGAGCAGTACTTC
CASSLTTGTSSYEQYF
>TRBD2|NA|TRBV9|TRBJ2-5
TGTGCCAGCAGCGTAGGGGCGGGAGGAGTTCAAGAGACCCAGTACTTC
CASSVGAGGVQETQYF
>NA|few|TRBV7-2|TRBJ2-7
TGTGCCAGCAGCTTAGACAGGGTGAGGGACGAGCAGTACTTC
CASSLDRVRDEQYF
>NA|NA|TRBV27|TRBJ1-1
TGTGCCAGCAGTTGGAAGATGGGACAAACGAACACTGAAGCTTTCTTT
CASSWKMGQTNTEAFF
>TRBD1|NA|TRBV28|TRBJ2-7
TGTGCCAGCAGTATCTGGGACAGGAGGTACTTC
CASSIWDRRYF
>NA|NA|TRBV2|TRBJ2-7
TGTGCCAGCGCGGCGAGCTCCACCTCCTACGAGCAGTACTTC
CASAASSTSYEQYF
>TRBD1|NA|TRBV6-6|TRBJ2-7
TGTGCCAGCAGCTCGGGACAGGCTTCCTACGAGCAGTACTTC
CASSSGQASYEQYF
>NA|NA|TRBV27|TRBJ2-1
TGTGCCGGCAGTCCCGGGGCGGGGCGCCGAGGTGAGCAGTTCTTC
CAGSPGAGRRGEQFF
>TRBD2|NA|TRBV19|TRBJ2-1
TGTGCCAGTAGTCCGGGACTAGCACTGTTCTTC
CASSPGLALFF
>NA|NA|TRBV6-6|TRBJ1-3
TGTGCCACCTCGATACGGTCAGGGTCTGGAAACACCATATATTTT
CATSIRSGSGNTIYF
>NA|NA|TRBV7-9|TRBJ1-2
TGTGCCAGCAGCCTGGAGACGGGAGATGGCTACACCTTC
CASSLETGDGYTF
>NA|once|TRBV2|TRBJ1-4
TGTGCCAGCAGTGAACGAGCAGGGTTATCTATTGAAAAACTGTTTTTT
CASSERAGLSIEKLFF
>NA|NA|TRBV19|TRBJ1-5
TGTGCCAGTAGTATAGATTGGGCAGGCCTAGGCAATCAGCCCCAGCATTTT
CASSIDWAGLGNQPQHF
>NA|NA|TRBV7-9|TRBJ2-2
TGTGCCAGCAGCTTAGTTCCGGGAACCGGGGAGCTGTTTTTT
CASSLVPGTGELFF
>TRBD1|once|TRBV6-6|TRBJ1-1
TGTGCCAGCAGGGACAGGGTAGGAGTCACTGAAGCTTTCTTT
CASRDRVGVTEAFF
>TRBD2|NA|TRBV18|TRBJ2-1
TGTGCCAGCTCACCACTCCCAGCGGGAGGGCCCAGCTCCTACAATGAGCAGTTCTTC
CASSPLPAGGPSSYNEQFF
>NA|NA|TRBV18|TRBJ2-7
TGTGCCAGCTCCCTTCTAGACTCCTACGAGCAGTACTTC
CASSLLDSYEQYF
>NA|once|TRBV11-3|TRBJ2-3
TGTGCCAGCAGCTTTGGTTCAGATACGCAGTATTTT
CASSFGSDTQYF
>TRBD2|NA|TRBV5-8|TRBJ2-5
TGTGCCAGCAGCCCCCGACTAGCGGGAGTGGAGACCCAGTACTTC
CASSPRLAGVETQYF
>NA|NA|TRBV10-3|TRBJ1-6
TGTGCCATCAAGGGGACGGGGGGGAATTCACCCCTCCACTTT
CAIKGTGGNSPLHF
>NA|NA|TRBV7-7|TRBJ1-2
TGTGCTAGCAGACCCGGCAACTATGGCTACACCTTC
CASRPGNYGYTF
>NA|NA|TRBV11-3|TRBJ1-1
TGTGCCAGCAGCTTAGGACAGGTTGAAGCTTTCTTT
CASSLGQVEAFF
>NA|NA|TRBV11-2|TRBJ1-6
TGTGCCAGCAGCTTAGGCAGAACATATAATTCACCCCTCCACTTT
CASSLGRTYNSPLHF
>TRBD2|NA|TRBV5-1|TRBJ2-3
TGCGCCAGCAGCTTGGGGACTAGCGGGAGGGCCGCAGATACGCAGTATTTT
CASSLGTSGRAADTQYF
>TRBD1|NA|TRBV10-3|TRBJ1-6
TGTGCCATCAGTGAGTCAAAACAGGGGCAAGGATCACCCCTCCACTTT
CAISESKQGQGSPLHF